The 28 T cell receptor beta chains listed next were all sequenced from one sample in a study of cytomegalovirus exposure and HLA in healthy donors. Use of 60 Vbeta and 13 Jbeta primers characterized the PCR. Here immunoSEQ multiplex PCR was the method, and the copy in TCRdb shows in-frame clones only, minus some. The top ten clones hold 10% of a sample with 150,000 or so clones, 65% to 70% of them seen once. The sample was PBMCs. Every receptor here comes from a man aged 30-40 years in good health and CMV-seropositive.

In this sample, this clone turned up a few times. The chain carries TRBV23-1 and TRBJ1-4; 8 bases are a match to TRBD1. TRBV23-1 is filed as an ORF, its function uncertain. Losses at the gene ends were 3 bases for V and 5 bases for J; bases not matched to a gene: 5. The CDR3 contains 15 residues. The CDR3 nucleotides read TGCGCCAGCAGTCATTGGACAGGGAACAATGAAAAACTGTTTTTT. Residues: CASSHWTGNNEKLFF.

This chain connects TRBV5-1 to TRBJ2-1; 8 nucleotides line up with TRBD1. Germline CDR1 reads SGHRS; CDR2 reads YFSETQ. The CDR3 runs to 16 residues. Unmatched junction bases numbered 13, after V lost 6 bases and J lost 5 bases. CDR3 DNA sequence: TGCGCCAGCAACTCCGTTCGGACAGGGTTGCACAATGAGCAGTTCTTC. Amino acids: CASNSVRTGLHNEQFF.

The rearrangement uses TRBV19 and TRBJ2-1; D is ambiguous. Trimming took off 7 bases at V and 9 bases at J, with 16 bases between the two ends. Per the germline V gene, CDR1 is LNHDA and CDR2 is SQIVND (reference sequence). This CDR3 comprises 13 residues. The CDR3 DNA follows: TGTGCCAGTATGGCCTCAGGTGAGATTGAGCAGTTCTTC. Its protein is CASMASGEIEQFF.

On this clone itself: A read error may account for a junction end that differs from germline. V usage is TRBV7-2 and J usage is TRBJ1-4, with TRBD1 matching over 9 bases. This CDR3 spans 17 amino acids. Germline V gene lookup returns CDR1 SGHTA and CDR2 FQGNSA. CDR3 protein: CASSLEYIGTGFEKLSF. In DNA form, the CDR3 reads TGTGCCAGCAGCTTAGAATATATCGGGACAGGGTTTGAAAAACTGTCTTTT.

The chain couples TRBV4-1 to TRBJ2-1; D may be TRBD1 (6 bases). Germline CDR1 and CDR2: MGHRA and YSYEKL. Trimming shortened V by 4 bases and J by 3 bases, and 16 bases separated the two germline ends. There are 16 residues in the CDR3. The CDR3 region is CASSPERGWDYNEQFF. CDR3 coding DNA: TGCGCCAGCAGCCCCGAGAGGGGGTGGGACTACAATGAGCAGTTCTTC.

The chain uses TRBV12-5 and TRBJ2-3, with 7 bases aligning to TRBD1. V trimming: 3 bases; J trimming: 2 bases; junction bases outside the gene matches: 5. In germline, CDR1 is LGHNT, CDR2 FRNRAP. This CDR3 spans 15 amino acids. The CDR3 protein is CASGFSTGITDTQYF. CDR3 coding DNA: TGTGCTAGTGGTTTTTCGACAGGGATCACAGATACGCAGTATTTT.

This rearrangement joins TRBV5-4 to TRBJ2-1; maybe TRBD1 (6 bases). CDR1 and CDR2 (germline): SGHNT, YYREEE (reference sequence). The CDR3 is 14 residues long. V lost 0 bases to trimming and J lost 8 bases, with 12 bases between them. CDR3 nucleotides: TGTGCCAGCAGCTTGGACCCCAGGGGCCATGAGCAGTTCTTC. This codes for CASSLDPRGHEQFF.

This clone was found a few times. The chain joins TRBV7-2 to TRBJ1-1; D not certain. The CDR3 contains 13 residues. Per germline, CDR1 SGHTA and CDR2 FQGNSA. Trimming took off 4 bases at V and 5 bases at J, with 11 bases between the two ends. CDR3 sequence: CASSSYLETEAFF. CDR3 DNA: TGTGCCAGCAGCTCCTATTTAGAGACTGAAGCTTTCTTT.

This clone was observed many times. V gene TRBV6-1 combines with J gene TRBJ2-3, with D possibly being TRBD2 (7 bases). The germline V gene encodes CDR1 MNHNS and CDR2 SASEGT. V was cut by 0 bases and J by 1 base, with 11 bases left in between. The CDR3 consists of 16 residues. DNA of the CDR3: TGTGCCAGCAGTGAAGCTACAGGGAGGGGCACAGATACGCAGTATTTT. It codes for CASSEATGRGTDTQYF.

The chain joins TRBV19 to TRBJ2-7; 9 bases are shared with TRBD1. CDR1 is LNHDA and CDR2 is SQIVND in the germline V gene (reference sequence). V was clipped by 5 bases and J by 6 bases; unmatched bases: 8. There are 14 residues in the CDR3. CDR3 in DNA: TGTGCCAGTAGTGAACAGGGGGCTCTTAGCGAGCAGTACTTC. It codes for CASSEQGALSEQYF.

This chain joins TRBV19 and TRBJ2-7; 11 bases match TRBD2. The CDR3 covers 17 residues. J gave up 1 base and V 4 bases, and 9 bases lay outside the gene matches. Germline-derived CDR1 and CDR2 are LNHDA and SQIVND (reference sequence). Here the CDR3 reads CASSTSSGRFESYEQYF. Written as DNA, the CDR3 is TGTGCCAGTAGTACGTCTAGCGGGAGGTTTGAATCCTACGAGCAGTACTTC.

V and J are TRBV19 and TRBJ2-3, with 9 bases matching TRBD2. After removal of 7 bases from V and 4 bases from J, the junction contained 18 bases not matched to a gene. The CDR3 totals 18 residues. Germline V gene sequence: CDR1 LNHDA, CDR2 SQIVND (reference sequence). As DNA, the CDR3 is TGTGCCAGTAAGACTAGCGGAGCCTTCTCCTCCCACCCAGATACGCAGTATTTT. Residues: CASKTSGAFSSHPDTQYF.

CDR3 in amino acids: CASSIAGVSGELFF. In nucleotides, the CDR3 is TGTGCCAGTAGTATTGCGGGAGTTTCTGGGGAGCTGTTTTTT. The chain recombines TRBV19 with TRBJ2-2, with 7 bases matching TRBD2. Germline CDR1 is LNHDA and CDR2 is SQIVND (reference sequence). Trimming removed 3 bases from V and 8 bases from J; junction bases left unmatched: 6. The length of the CDR3 is 14 residues.

This clone was detected once. The CDR3 reads CASIGGVGTDTQYF. The CDR3 bases are TGCGCCAGCATAGGAGGGGTGGGCACAGATACGCAGTATTTT. The chain employs TRBV10-2 and TRBJ2-3; possibly TRBD2 for D (6 bases). This CDR3 region has 14 residues. V gave up 7 bases and J gave up 1 base, with 12 bases separating them. Germline V lookup: CDR1 WSHSY, CDR2 SAAADI.

V usage is TRBV7-9 and J usage is TRBJ1-5; possibly TRBD1 for D (5 bases). The germline V gene has CDR1 SEHNR and CDR2 FQNEAQ (reference sequence). The V end lost 3 bases, the J end lost 8 bases, and 14 bases lay between the germline ends. The CDR3 covers 14 residues. In nucleotides, the CDR3 is TGTGCCAGCAGCTTTCAGGGAAGCAAGGAGCCCCAGCATTTT. Translation: CASSFQGSKEPQHF.

This clone occurred a few times. The chain recombines TRBV18 with TRBJ1-3; TRBD1 matches at 7 bases. Looked up from germline, CDR1 is KGHSH and CDR2 is LQKENI. Trimming removed 4 bases from V and 0 bases from J; junction bases left unmatched: 9. The CDR3 length is 17 residues. In DNA form, the CDR3 reads TGTGCCAGCTCACAATCCGGACAGGCTCTCTCTGGAAACACCATATATTTT. This gives the protein CASSQSGQALSGNTIYF.

V usage is TRBV19 and J usage is TRBJ1-1; a possible D gene is TRBD1 (6 bases). Trimming took off 5 bases at V and 5 bases at J, with 18 bases between the two ends. Germline V gene data show CDR1 as LNHDA and CDR2 as SQIVND (reference sequence). CDR3 length: 15 amino acids. The CDR3, as DNA: TGTGCCAGTAGTCTCACCGGGACATCTAAGACTGAAGCTTTCTTT. Amino acid sequence: CASSLTGTSKTEAFF.

J is TRBJ1-6 and V is TRBV5-1; D gene uncertain. Deletions cut 2 bases from V and 9 bases from J, with 18 bases between. The CDR3 runs to 16 residues. Germline-derived CDR1 and CDR2 are SGHRS and YFSETQ. The CDR3 spells CASSFSGPSRGSPLHF. As DNA, the CDR3 is TGCGCCAGCAGCTTCAGTGGCCCCAGTAGAGGTTCACCCCTCCACTTT.

V gene TRBV28 combines with J gene TRBJ2-7; tentative D call: TRBD1 (5 bases). V lost 5 bases and J lost 3, with 14 bases in between. The CDR3 is 14 residues long. The germline gives CDR1 MDHEN, CDR2 SYDVKM. CDR3 in DNA: TGTGCCAGCAGTACCATGGGAAGGGGCTACGAGCAGTACTTC. Encoded protein: CASSTMGRGYEQYF.

This clone was seen a single time. This chain connects TRBV13 to TRBJ2-5; D is uncertain. Germline CDR1 reads PRHDT; CDR2 reads FYEKMQ (reference sequence). V dropped 0 bases and J dropped 2 bases, with 10 bases sitting between them. This CDR3 is built from 15 residues. CDR3 sequence: CASSLGRQIQETQYF. In nucleotides, the CDR3 is TGTGCCAGCAGCTTAGGCCGACAAATACAAGAGACCCAGTACTTC.

This clone was recorded a few times. The chain recombines TRBV19 with TRBJ2-7; D may be TRBD1 (6 bases). Germline loops: CDR1 LNHDA, CDR2 SQIVND (reference sequence). Deletions cut 3 bases from V and 5 bases from J, with 14 bases between. The CDR3 runs to 14 residues. The CDR3 here is CASSISGGFNEQYF. The CDR3 DNA is TGTGCCAGTAGTATTTCTGGGGGCTTCAACGAGCAGTACTTC.

This sequence joins TRBV6-5 and TRBJ2-7; 10 positions match TRBD1. The CDR3 has 15 residues. V was pared by 2 bases and J by 2 bases, with 3 bases of the junction left unmatched. Germline CDR1 MNHEY, CDR2 SVGAGI. The CDR3 DNA follows: TGTGCCAGCAGTTACGGACAGGGGGGGACCTACGAGCAGTACTTC. It codes for CASSYGQGGTYEQYF.

This clone was seen once. The chain couples TRBV10-2 to TRBJ2-5; 7 bases map to TRBD1. The end of the DNA is better explained by TRBJ2-7, so the J call may be wrong. Germline assignment: CDR1 WSHSY and CDR2 SAAADI. The CDR3 contains 17 residues. DNA for the CDR3: TGCGCCAGCAGTGAGTCTCCGACAGGGACGGTATCCTACGAGCAGTACTTC. Residues: CASSESPTGTVSYEQYF.

CDR3 sequence reads: CASSFFGGGKDKETQYF. As DNA, the CDR3 is TGTGCCAGCAGCTTTTTTGGTGGCGGGAAGGATAAAGAGACCCAGTACTTC. The chain couples TRBV5-6 to TRBJ2-5; D might be TRBD2 (6 bases). The CDR3 sequence is 17 residues long. CDR1 and CDR2 from the germline V gene are SGHDT and YYEEEE. Between the trimmed V and J ends, which lost 2 bases and 3 bases, there was a span of 20 bases.

This clone was seen once. The CDR3 spells CASSYEYPYEQYF. In DNA form, the CDR3 reads TGTGCCAGCAGTTACGAGTACCCCTACGAGCAGTACTTC. V gene TRBV6-6 combines with J gene TRBJ2-7; D remains unclear. The CDR3 has 13 residues. The V end was cut by 2 bases, the J end by 2 bases, with 7 bases between. Germline lookup yields CDR1 MNHNY and CDR2 SVGAGI (reference sequence).

The rearrangement links TRBV7-9 to TRBJ2-7; 9 nucleotides line up with TRBD1. J gave up 4 bases and V 4 bases, and 14 bases lay outside the gene matches. The CDR3 has 17 amino acids. CDR1 and CDR2 (germline): SEHNR, FQNEAQ (reference sequence). CDR3 loop: CASSSLTGGLMGYEQYF. The CDR3, as DNA: TGTGCCAGCAGCTCCCTGACAGGGGGGCTTATGGGATACGAGCAGTACTTC.

The V call is TRBV5-6, the J call TRBJ1-2; TRBD1 matches at 7 bases. The CDR3 covers 13 residues. V dropped 0 bases and J dropped 5; count of bases not matched to a gene: 1. Looked up from germline, CDR1 is SGHDT and CDR2 is YYEEEE. CDR3 protein: CASSLGRGYGYTF. DNA for the CDR3: TGTGCCAGCAGCTTGGGCAGGGGGTATGGCTACACCTTC. The variable domain in full, completed from reference TRBV5-6 and TRBJ1-2, reads DAGVTQSPTHLIKTRGQQVTLRCSPKSGHDTVSWYQQALGQGPQFIFQYYEEEERQRGNFPDRFSGHQFPNYSSELNVNALLLGDSALYLCASSLGRGYGYTFGSGTRLTVV.

The chain carries TRBV2 and TRBJ1-2; 9 nucleotides align to TRBD1. Germline values: CDR1 SNHLY, CDR2 FYNNEI. The CDR3 consists of 15 residues. The V gene end was trimmed by 8 bases and the J gene end by 4 bases; junction bases not matched to a gene: 11. In DNA form, the CDR3 reads TGTGCCAGCCGGGACAGGGATAGTGGCCCCTATGGCTACACCTTC. As protein: CASRDRDSGPYGYTF.